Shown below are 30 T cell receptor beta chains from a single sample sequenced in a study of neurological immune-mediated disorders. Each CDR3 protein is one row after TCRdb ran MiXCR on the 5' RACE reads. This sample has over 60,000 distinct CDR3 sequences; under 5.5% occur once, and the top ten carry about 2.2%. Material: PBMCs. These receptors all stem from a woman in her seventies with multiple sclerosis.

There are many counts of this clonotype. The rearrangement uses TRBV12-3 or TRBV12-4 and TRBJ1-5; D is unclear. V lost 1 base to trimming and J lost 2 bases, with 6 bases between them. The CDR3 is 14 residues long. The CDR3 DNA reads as TGTGCCAGCAGTTTAGGGGCAGGCAATCAGCCCCAGCATTTT. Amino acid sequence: CASSLGAGNQPQHF.

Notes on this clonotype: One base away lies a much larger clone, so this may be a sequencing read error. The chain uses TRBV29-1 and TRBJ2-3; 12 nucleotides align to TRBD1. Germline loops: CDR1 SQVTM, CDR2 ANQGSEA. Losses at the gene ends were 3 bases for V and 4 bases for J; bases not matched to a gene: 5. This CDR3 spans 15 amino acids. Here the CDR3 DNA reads TGCAGCGTTGATGGGACAGGGGGCTTCGCAGATACGCAGTATTTT. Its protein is CSVDGTGGFADTQYF.

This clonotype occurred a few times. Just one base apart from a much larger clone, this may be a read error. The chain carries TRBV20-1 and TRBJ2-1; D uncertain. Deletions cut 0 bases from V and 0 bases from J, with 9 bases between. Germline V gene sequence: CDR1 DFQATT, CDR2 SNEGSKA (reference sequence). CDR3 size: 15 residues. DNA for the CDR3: TGCAGTGCTAGAGATAATTACCGCTCCTACAATGAGCAGTTCTTC. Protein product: CSARDNYRSYNEQFF.

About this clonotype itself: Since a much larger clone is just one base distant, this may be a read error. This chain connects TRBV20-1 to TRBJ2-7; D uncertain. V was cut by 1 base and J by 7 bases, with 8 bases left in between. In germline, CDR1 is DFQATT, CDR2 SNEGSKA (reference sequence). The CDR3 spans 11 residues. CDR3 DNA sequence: TGCAGTGCTAGAGTTAGCAAAGAGCAGTACTTC. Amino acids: CSARVSKEQYF.

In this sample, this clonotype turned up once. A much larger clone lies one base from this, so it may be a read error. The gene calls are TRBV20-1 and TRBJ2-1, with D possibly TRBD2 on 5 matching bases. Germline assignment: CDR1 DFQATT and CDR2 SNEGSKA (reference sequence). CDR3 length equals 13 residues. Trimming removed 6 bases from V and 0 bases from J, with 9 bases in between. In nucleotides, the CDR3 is TGCAGTGCGAACCGGGACTCCTACAATGAGCAGTTCTTC. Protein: CSANRDSYNEQFF.

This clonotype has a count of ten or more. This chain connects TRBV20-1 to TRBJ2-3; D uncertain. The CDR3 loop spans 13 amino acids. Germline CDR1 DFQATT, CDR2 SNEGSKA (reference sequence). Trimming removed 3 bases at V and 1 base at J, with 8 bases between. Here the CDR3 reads CSASRTGTDTQYF. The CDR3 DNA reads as TGCAGTGCTAGTCGAACTGGCACAGATACGCAGTATTTT.

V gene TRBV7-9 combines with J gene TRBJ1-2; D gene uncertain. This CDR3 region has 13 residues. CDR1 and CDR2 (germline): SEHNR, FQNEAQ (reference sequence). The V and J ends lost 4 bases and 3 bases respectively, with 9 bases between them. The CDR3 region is CASSSDWDYGYTF. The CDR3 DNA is TGTGCCAGCAGCTCGGACTGGGACTATGGCTACACCTTC.

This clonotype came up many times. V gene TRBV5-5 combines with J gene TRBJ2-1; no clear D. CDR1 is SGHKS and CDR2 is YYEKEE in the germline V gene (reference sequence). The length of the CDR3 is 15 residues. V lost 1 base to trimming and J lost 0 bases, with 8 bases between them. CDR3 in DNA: TGTGCCAGCAGCTTGCGGCTCGACTCCTACAATGAGCAGTTCTTC. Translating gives CASSLRLDSYNEQFF.

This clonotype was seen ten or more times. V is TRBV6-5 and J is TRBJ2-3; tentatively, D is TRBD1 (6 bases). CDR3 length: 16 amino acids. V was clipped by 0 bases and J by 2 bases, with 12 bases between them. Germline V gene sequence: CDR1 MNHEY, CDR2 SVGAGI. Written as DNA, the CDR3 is TGTGCCAGCAGTTACTCGAGGGGGAGCCCCACAGATACGCAGTATTTT. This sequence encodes CASSYSRGSPTDTQYF.

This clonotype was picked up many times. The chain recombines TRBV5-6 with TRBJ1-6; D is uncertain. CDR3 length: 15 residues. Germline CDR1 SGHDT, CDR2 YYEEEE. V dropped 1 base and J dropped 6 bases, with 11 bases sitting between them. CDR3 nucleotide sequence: TGTGCCAGCAGCTTGCGGTCAACAGCTAATTCACCCCTCCACTTT. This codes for CASSLRSTANSPLHF. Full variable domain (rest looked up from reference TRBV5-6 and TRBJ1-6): DAGVTQSPTHLIKTRGQQVTLRCSPKSGHDTVSWYQQALGQGPQFIFQYYEEEERQRGNFPDRFSGHQFPNYSSELNVNALLLGDSALYLCASSLRSTANSPLHFGNGTRLTVT.

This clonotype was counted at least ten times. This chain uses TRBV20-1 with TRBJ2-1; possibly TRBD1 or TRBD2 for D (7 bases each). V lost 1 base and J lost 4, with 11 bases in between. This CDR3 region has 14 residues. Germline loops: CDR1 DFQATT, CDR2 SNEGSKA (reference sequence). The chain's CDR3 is CSARARGGYNEQFF. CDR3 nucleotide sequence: TGCAGTGCTAGAGCCAGGGGGGGATACAATGAGCAGTTCTTC.

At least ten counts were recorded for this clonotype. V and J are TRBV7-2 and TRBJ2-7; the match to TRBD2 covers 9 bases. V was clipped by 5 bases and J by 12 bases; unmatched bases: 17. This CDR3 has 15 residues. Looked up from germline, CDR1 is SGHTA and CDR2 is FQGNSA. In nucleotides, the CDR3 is TGTACCAGCAGCCCCTCCCTTAGCGGGAGAGGGCTTACGTACTTC. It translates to CTSSPSLSGRGLTYF.

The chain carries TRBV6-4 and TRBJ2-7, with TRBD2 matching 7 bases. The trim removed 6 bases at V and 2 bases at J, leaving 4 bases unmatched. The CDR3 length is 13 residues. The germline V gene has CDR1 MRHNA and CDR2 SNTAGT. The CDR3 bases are TGTGCCAGCAGCCGGGAGGTGACCTACGAGCAGTACTTC. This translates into CASSREVTYEQYF.

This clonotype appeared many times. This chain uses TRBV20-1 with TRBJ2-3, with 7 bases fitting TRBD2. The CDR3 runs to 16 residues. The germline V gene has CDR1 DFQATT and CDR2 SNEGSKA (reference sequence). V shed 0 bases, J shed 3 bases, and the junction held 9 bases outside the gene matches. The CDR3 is CSARDLQRDGTDTQYF. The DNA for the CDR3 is TGCAGTGCTAGAGATTTGCAGCGGGATGGGACAGATACGCAGTATTTT.

CDR3 protein: CASSLWREQEQFF. CDR3 coding DNA: TGTGCCAGCAGCTTATGGAGGGAACAAGAGCAGTTCTTC. V gene TRBV7-3 combines with J gene TRBJ2-1, with D possibly being TRBD2 (6 bases). Germline values: CDR1 SGHTA, CDR2 FQGTGA. V was shortened by 2 bases and J by 10 bases, with 12 bases between the two germline ends. This CDR3 is 13 amino acids long.

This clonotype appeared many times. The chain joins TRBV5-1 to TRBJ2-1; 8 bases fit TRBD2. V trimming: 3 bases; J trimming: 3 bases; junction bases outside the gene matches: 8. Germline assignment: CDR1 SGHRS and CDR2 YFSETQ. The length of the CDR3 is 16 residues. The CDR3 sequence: CASSSGGGALYNEQFF. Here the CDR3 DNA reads TGCGCCAGCAGCTCCGGGGGGGGCGCCCTCTACAATGAGCAGTTCTTC.

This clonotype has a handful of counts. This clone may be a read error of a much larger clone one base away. The CDR3 DNA follows: TGTGCCATCACTTCGAATCCCTTGGGGAACACTGAAGCTTTCTTT. As protein: CAITSNPLGNTEAFF. The chain links TRBV10-3 to TRBJ1-1; D is uncertain. Germline V gene sequence: CDR1 ENHRY, CDR2 SYGVKD. The CDR3 spans 15 residues. The ends were cut back, 7 bases at V and 1 base at J, with 16 bases in the middle.

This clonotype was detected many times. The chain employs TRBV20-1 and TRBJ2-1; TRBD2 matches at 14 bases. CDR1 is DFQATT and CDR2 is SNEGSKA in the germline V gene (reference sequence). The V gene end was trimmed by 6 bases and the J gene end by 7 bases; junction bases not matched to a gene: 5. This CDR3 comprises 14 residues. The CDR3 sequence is CSARTSGRNNEQFF. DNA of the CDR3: TGCAGTGCCCGGACTAGCGGGAGGAATAATGAGCAGTTCTTC.

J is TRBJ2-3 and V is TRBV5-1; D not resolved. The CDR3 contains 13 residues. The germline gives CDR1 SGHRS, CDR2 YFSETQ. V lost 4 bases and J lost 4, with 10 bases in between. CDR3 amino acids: CASSGVFPDTQYF. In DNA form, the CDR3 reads TGCGCCAGCAGCGGGGTATTTCCAGATACGCAGTATTTT.

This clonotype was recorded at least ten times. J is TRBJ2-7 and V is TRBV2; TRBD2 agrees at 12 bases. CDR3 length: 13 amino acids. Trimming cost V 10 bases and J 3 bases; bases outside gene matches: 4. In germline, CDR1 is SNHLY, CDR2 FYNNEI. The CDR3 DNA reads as TGTGCCACTTCGGGACTAGCGGGCTACGAGCAGTACTTC. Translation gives CATSGLAGYEQYF.

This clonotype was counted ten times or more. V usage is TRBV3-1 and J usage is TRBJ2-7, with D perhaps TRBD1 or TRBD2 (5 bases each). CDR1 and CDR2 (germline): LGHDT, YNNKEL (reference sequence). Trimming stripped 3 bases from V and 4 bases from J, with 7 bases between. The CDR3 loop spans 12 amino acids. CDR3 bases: TGTGCCAGCAGCCATGGGGGTTACGAGCAGTACTTC. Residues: CASSHGGYEQYF.

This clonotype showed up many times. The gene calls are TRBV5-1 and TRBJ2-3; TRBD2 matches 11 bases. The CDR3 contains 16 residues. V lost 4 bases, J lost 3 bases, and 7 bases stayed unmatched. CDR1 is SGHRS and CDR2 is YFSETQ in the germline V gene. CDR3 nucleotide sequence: TGCGCCAGCAGCCTTATAGCGGGAGGGCAAACAGATACGCAGTATTTT. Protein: CASSLIAGGQTDTQYF.

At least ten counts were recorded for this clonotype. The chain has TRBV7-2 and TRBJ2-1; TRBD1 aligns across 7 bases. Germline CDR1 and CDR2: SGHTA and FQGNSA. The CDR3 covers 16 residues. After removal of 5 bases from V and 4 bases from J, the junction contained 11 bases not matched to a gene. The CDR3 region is CASSQRGPSMYNEQFF. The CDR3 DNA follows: TGTGCCAGCAGCCAAAGGGGGCCTAGTATGTACAATGAGCAGTTCTTC.

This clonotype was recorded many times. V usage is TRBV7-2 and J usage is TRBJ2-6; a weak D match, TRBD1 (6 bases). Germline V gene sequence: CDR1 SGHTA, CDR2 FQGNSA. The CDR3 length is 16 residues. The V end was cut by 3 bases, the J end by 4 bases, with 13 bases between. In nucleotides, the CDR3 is TGTGCCAGCAGCTTGGGCAGGGGCTCAGGGGCCAACGTCCTGACTTTC. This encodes CASSLGRGSGANVLTF.

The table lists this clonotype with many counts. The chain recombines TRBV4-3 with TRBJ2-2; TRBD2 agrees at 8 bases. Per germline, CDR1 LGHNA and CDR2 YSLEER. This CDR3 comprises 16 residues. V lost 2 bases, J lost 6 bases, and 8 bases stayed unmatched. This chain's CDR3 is CASSQTSGSGAGELFF. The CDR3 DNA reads TGCGCCAGCAGCCAAACAAGCGGGAGCGGGGCCGGGGAGCTGTTTTTT.

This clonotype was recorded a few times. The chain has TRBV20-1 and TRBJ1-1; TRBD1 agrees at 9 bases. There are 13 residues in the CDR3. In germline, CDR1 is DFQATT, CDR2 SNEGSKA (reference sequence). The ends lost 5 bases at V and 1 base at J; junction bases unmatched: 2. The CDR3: CSAQTGGNTEAFF. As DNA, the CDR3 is TGCAGTGCTCAGACAGGGGGGAACACTGAAGCTTTCTTT.

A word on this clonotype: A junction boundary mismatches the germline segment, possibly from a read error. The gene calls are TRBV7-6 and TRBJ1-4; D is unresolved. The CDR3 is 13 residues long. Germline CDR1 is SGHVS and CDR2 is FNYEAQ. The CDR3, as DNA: TGTGCCAGCAGCTTCGGACCTAATGAAACACTGTTTTTT. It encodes CASSFGPNETLFF.

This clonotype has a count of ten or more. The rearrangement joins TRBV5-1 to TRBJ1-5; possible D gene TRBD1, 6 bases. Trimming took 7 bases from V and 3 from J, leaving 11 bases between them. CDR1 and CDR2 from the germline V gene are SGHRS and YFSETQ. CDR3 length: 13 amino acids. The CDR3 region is CASVDRHNQPQHF. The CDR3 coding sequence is TGCGCCAGCGTTGACAGGCACAATCAGCCCCAGCATTTT.

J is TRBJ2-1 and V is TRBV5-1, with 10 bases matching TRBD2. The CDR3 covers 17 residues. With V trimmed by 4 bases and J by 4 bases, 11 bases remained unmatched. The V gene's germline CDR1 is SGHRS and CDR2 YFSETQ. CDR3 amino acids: CASSRTGLAQGYNEQFF. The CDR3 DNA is TGCGCCAGCAGCCGAACGGGACTAGCGCAAGGTTACAATGAGCAGTTCTTC. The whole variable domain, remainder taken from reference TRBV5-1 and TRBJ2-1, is KAGVTQTPRYLIKTRGQQVTLSCSPISGHRSVSWYQQTPGQGLQFLFEYFSETQRNKGNFPGRFSGRQFSNSRSEMNVSTLELGDSALYLCASSRTGLAQGYNEQFFGPGTRLTVL.

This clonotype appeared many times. CDR3 bases: TGTGCCAGCAGTCCGGGACAGTTTTCCAATCAGCCCCAGCATTTT. It yields the protein CASSPGQFSNQPQHF. The genes are TRBV6-2 or TRBV6-3 and TRBJ1-5; the match to TRBD1 covers 7 bases. V was clipped by 5 bases and J by 3 bases; unmatched bases: 7. Per the germline V gene, CDR1 is MNHEY and CDR2 is SVGEGT. The CDR3 spans 15 residues.